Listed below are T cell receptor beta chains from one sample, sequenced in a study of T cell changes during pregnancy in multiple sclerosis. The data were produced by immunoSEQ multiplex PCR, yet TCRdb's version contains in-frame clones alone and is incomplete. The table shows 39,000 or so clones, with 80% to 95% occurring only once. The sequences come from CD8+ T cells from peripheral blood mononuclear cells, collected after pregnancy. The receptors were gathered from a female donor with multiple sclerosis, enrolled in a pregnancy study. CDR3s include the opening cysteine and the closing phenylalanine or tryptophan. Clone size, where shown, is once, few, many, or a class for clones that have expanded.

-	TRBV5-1	CASRASGSTDTQYF
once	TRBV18	CASSPSGTSNEQFF
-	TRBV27	CASSLSKSGLYQPQHF
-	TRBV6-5	CASSRSGAQPQHF
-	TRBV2	CASSEGSPTNEQFF
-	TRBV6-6	CASSFGDTHQPQHF
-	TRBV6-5	CASSSQGAAGGYTF
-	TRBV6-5	CASSYSPSGGYTF
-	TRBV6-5	CASRATGTGNTIYF
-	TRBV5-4	CASSLVGDYGYTF
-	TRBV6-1	CASSEGQGLYEQYF
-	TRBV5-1	CASSLGGDTQYF
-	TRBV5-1	CASSLVLSSYEQYF
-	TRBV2	CASSDLVIGDTNYGYTF
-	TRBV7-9	CASSLVRFPEAFF
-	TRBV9	CASSILAGGRELFF
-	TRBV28	CASSSPPTLAATNEKLFF
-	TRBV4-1	CASSQAGTGPYNEQFF
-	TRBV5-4	CASSLKRELLTDTQYF
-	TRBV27	CASSLGQEGTGELFF
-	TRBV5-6	CASSLDGDEKLFF
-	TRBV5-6	CASSSQYNEQFF
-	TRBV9	CASSVGLAVTSYNEQFF
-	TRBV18	CASSPNPSGGLNTGELFF
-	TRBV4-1	CASSQEIMATGELFF
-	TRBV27	CASNGQGDYGYTF
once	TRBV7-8	CASSRGQDQTNYGYTF
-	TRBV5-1	CASSLEQSYEQYF
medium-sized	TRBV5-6	CASSWGTSGRHYNEQFF
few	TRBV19	CASSYRRETNTEAFF
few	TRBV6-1	CASSDGSGDTGELFF
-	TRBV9	CASSVITGNTEAFF
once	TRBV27	CASSFPGLAGRGQFF
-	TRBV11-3	CASSLDLGGKETQYF
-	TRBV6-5	CASSFDRGYHQPQHF
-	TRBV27	CASRGAGKNTEAFF
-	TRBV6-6	CASSSGLATNNEQFF
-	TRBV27	CASSTRTDTQYF
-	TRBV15	CATSPLVGGSRQPQHF
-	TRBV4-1	CASSQDRGGYEQYF
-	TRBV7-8	CASSPLPRDTEAFF
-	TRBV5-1	CASSLWSRGGNTEAFF
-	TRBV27	CASRQGGYGYTF
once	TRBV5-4	CASSLAVVDGYTF
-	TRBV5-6	CASSSISGSKARYEQYF
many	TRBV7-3	CASSRSVYTEAFF
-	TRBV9	CASSVARSTEQFF
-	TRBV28	CASRIQGYEQYF